A selection of T cell receptor beta chains follows, all from one sample in a study of T cell therapy after organ transplantation. For these TCRs, the target antigens are not known. The method was immunoSEQ multiplex PCR; TCRdb's version includes in-frame clones alone and lacks a portion of them. The sample lists about 18,000 clones, roughly 85% seen once, with 30% to 35% in the top ten. The specimen was CD8+ T cells from blood, collected after autologous CMV-specific T cell therapy. The receptors were sampled from a human patient who had received a solid organ transplant and had CMV disease. Some T cells may have originated in the graft donor. The CDR3 runs from the conserved cysteine through the conserved F or W. A D gene is named only where the DNA matches it firmly. The size field is filled for only some rows; it gives once, few, many or a size class.

J | V | size | D | CDR3 | DNA
TRBJ1-1 | TRBV7-9 | medium-sized | TRBD1 | CASTQNGTVYTEAFF | TGTGCCAGCACTCAAAACGGGACAGTTTACACTGAAGCTTTCTTT
TRBJ1-2 | TRBV6-6 | - | - | CASTAGVSRGYTF | TGTGCCAGCACGGCAGGGGTATCTCGAGGCTACACCTTC
TRBJ2-1 | TRBV11-2 | - | TRBD1 | CASSSGTGGTGRYNEQFF | TGTGCCAGCAGCTCCGGGACAGGGGGCACGGGCCGCTACAATGAGCAGTTCTTC
TRBJ1-1 | TRBV7-2 | once | - | CASSPSGTLNTEAFF | TGTGCCAGCAGCCCATCCGGGACACTGAACACTGAAGCTTTCTTT
TRBJ1-2 | TRBV6-5 | - | - | CASSPLEAYGYTF | TGTGCCAGCAGTCCCCTGGAGGCCTATGGCTACACCTTC
TRBJ2-7 | TRBV7-9 | once | - | CASSFRGFDEQYF | TGTGCCAGCAGCTTCCGGGGTTTCGACGAGCAGTACTTC
TRBJ1-1 | TRBV15 | - | TRBD1 | CATRGQGWNTEAFF | TGTGCCACCAGGGGACAGGGGTGGAACACTGAAGCTTTCTTT
TRBJ1-1 | TRBV27 | once | - | CASSFDGTDDTEAFF | TGTGCCAGCAGTTTCGACGGGACCGACGACACTGAAGCTTTCTTT
TRBJ2-2 | TRBV7-8 | - | - | CASSHPGHTNTGELFF | TGTGCCAGCAGCCACCCGGGACACACGAACACCGGGGAGCTGTTTTTT
TRBJ2-7 | TRBV5-1 | once | TRBD1 | CASSLDRDSLSGSF | TGCGCCAGCAGCCTGGACAGGGACTCCCTTTCTGGGTCATTC
TRBJ2-3 | TRBV4-1 | - | TRBD2 | CASSQDGDFWREGSNDTQYF | TGCGCCAGCAGCCAAGACGGGGATTTTTGGCGGGAGGGCTCGAACGATACGCAGTATTTT
TRBJ1-1 | TRBV6-6 | - | - | CASSYGRANTEAFF | TGTGCCAGCAGTTACGGTAGGGCGAACACTGAAGCTTTCTTT
TRBJ2-7 | TRBV5-6 | - | TRBD1 | CASSRLTGEVEQYF | TGTGCCAGCAGCCGATTGACAGGGGAGGTCGAGCAGTACTTC
TRBJ2-7 | TRBV27 | once | TRBD2 | CASSSPGTRRGEQYF | TGTGCCAGCAGTTCACCCGGGACTAGGAGGGGCGAGCAGTACTTC
TRBJ1-5 | TRBV14 | once | - | CASSHQTLRSNQPQHF | TGTGCCAGCAGCCATCAAACCTTAAGAAGCAATCAGCCCCAGCATTTT
TRBJ2-5 | TRBV19 | - | - | CASSMNFGARSTTQYF | TGTGCCAGTAGTATGAATTTCGGGGCCCGAAGCACGACCCAGTACTTC
TRBJ1-1 | TRBV30 | - | - | CAWVGQRGWNTEAFF | TGTGCCTGGGTAGGGCAGCGGGGTTGGAACACTGAAGCTTTCTTT
TRBJ2-7 | TRBV29-1 | - | TRBD1 | CSVENEQGGYEQYF | TGCAGCGTTGAGAACGAACAGGGGGGCTACGAGCAGTACTTC
TRBJ1-1 | TRBV5-4 | - | - | CASSPGGGEAFF | TGTGCCAGCAGCCCAGGAGGGGGTGAAGCTTTCTTT
TRBJ1-2 | TRBV7-8 | - | TRBD1 | CATDRGTRRPHGYTF | TGTGCTACAGACAGGGGGACGAGGCGCCCCCATGGCTACACCTTC
TRBJ2-7 | TRBV19 | few | - | CASSIGTPREQYF | TGTGCCAGTAGTATCGGGACGCCTAGGGAGCAGTACTTC